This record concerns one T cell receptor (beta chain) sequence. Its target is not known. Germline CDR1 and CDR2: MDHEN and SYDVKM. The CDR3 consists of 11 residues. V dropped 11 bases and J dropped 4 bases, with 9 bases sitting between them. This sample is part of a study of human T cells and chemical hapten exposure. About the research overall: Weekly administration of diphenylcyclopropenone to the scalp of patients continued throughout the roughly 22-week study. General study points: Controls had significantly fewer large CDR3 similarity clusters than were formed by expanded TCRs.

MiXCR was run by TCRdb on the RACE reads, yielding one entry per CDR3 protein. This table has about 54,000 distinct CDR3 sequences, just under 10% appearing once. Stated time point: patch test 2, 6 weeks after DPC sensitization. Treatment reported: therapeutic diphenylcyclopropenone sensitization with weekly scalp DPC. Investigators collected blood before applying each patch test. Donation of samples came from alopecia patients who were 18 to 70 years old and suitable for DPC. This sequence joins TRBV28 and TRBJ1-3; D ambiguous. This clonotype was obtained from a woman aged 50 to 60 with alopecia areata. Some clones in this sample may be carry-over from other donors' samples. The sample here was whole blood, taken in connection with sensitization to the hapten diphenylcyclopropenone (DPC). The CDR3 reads CASQQGNTIYF. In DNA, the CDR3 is TGTGCCTCCCAGCAGGGAAACACCATATATTTT.